The 18 T cell receptor beta chains below come from one sample, sequenced in a study of kidney transplant recipient with SARS-CoV-2 infection. Each CDR3 protein gets one entry after TCRdb re-called the reads with MiXCR. The data hold fewer than 250,000 distinct CDR3 sequences, with 25% to 30% observed a single time. The sample here was a blood sample, taken at baseline and on day 111 from a kidney transplant recipient. The source of these receptors is a male patient in his thirties who had COVID-19 and was a kidney transplant recipient. Some of these T cells may belong to the graft donor.

The sample holds many counts of this clonotype. The chain employs TRBV21-1 and TRBJ2-3. TRBV21-1 is deemed a pseudogene. The CDR3 has 17 residues. The CDR3 DNA sequence: TGTGCCAGCAGCAATGGTGTAGCTACAGTCATGCAAGATACGCAGTATTTT. Amino acid sequence: CASSNGVATVMQDTQYF.

Ten or more counts support this clonotype. V gene TRBV2 combines with J gene TRBJ2-7; 7 positions match TRBD1. After removal of 8 bases from V and 3 bases from J, the junction contained 13 bases not matched to a gene. Germline CDR1 is SNHLY and CDR2 is FYNNEI. The CDR3 has 15 amino acids. CDR3 loop: CASLERDSHYYEQYF. The DNA of the CDR3 is TGTGCCAGCTTGGAACGGGACAGTCATTACTACGAGCAGTACTTC.

Points on this clonotype: Since a much larger clone is just one base distant, this may be a read error. The final CDR3 position lacks the conserved phenylalanine or tryptophan, pointing to a likely read error. The V and J genes are TRBV7-2 and TRBJ1-2; D is ambiguous. CDR1 is SGHTA, CDR2 FQGNSA, per germline. The CDR3 is 17 residues long. V was clipped by 5 bases and J by 4 bases, with 23 bases between them. CDR3 nucleotide sequence: TGTGCCAGCAGCAGGTTCAGCAGAGACGGAAAGACCTATGGCTACACCCTC. It specifies CASSRFSRDGKTYGYTL.

In this sample, this clonotype turned up many times. This chain joins TRBV10-2 and TRBJ1-2; D unresolved. The CDR3 consists of 13 residues. The germline V and J ends were trimmed by 2 bases and 8 bases, with 12 bases remaining between them. Germline V gene sequence: CDR1 WSHSY, CDR2 SAAADI. The CDR3 region is CASSEVPDRGYTF. The CDR3 DNA follows: TGCGCCAGCAGTGAGGTCCCTGATCGGGGCTACACCTTC.

In regard to this clonotype: A much larger clone sits a single nucleotide away, making a read error possible. The chain carries TRBV6-5 and TRBJ1-2; 7 nucleotides align to TRBD1. The CDR3 covers 15 residues. Germline V gene data show CDR1 as MNHEY and CDR2 as SVGAGI. CDR3 DNA: TGTGCCAGCAGTTACACGACAGGGACGAACTATGGCTACGCCTTC. This translates into CASSYTTGTNYGYAF.

For this clonotype: A much more abundant neighbour one base away suggests this may be a read error. The chain joins TRBV7-7 to TRBJ1-2; D is undetermined. V was cut by 8 bases and J by 4 bases, with 26 bases left in between. The CDR3 is made up of 17 amino acids. Germline CDR1 is SSHAT and CDR2 is FNYEAQ (reference sequence). DNA of the CDR3: TGTGCCAGCGGCCAAGCCACTAAGTGCCGAAAGACCTATGGCTACACCTTC. As protein: CASGQATKCRKTYGYTF.

There are many counts of this clonotype. The J gene is TRBJ2-1, the V gene TRBV29-1; unclear D gene. Germline V gene sequence: CDR1 SQVTM, CDR2 ANQGSEA. V shed 1 base and J shed 1 base, with 8 bases lying between them. The CDR3 sequence is 14 residues long. The CDR3 DNA follows: TGCAGCGTTGAAGGCCCCGGTTCCTACAATGAGCAGTTCTTC. This sequence encodes CSVEGPGSYNEQFF.

Many counts were recorded for this clonotype. The chain links TRBV28 to TRBJ2-7, with D tentatively TRBD1 or TRBD2 (5 bases each). The CDR3 extends over 18 amino acids. Looked up from germline, CDR1 is MDHEN and CDR2 is SYDVKM. V lost 6 bases, J lost 0 bases, and 24 bases lay in between. The CDR3: CASRGTSSPKTSSYEQYF. CDR3 coding DNA: TGTGCCAGCAGAGGGACCAGCTCACCCAAAACATCCTCCTACGAGCAGTACTTC.

In regard to this clonotype: This may be a read error, as it is one base from a much larger clone. V and J are TRBV3-1 and TRBJ1-1, with D unresolved. Germline V gene data show CDR1 as LGHDT and CDR2 as YNNKEL (reference sequence). Deletions cut 5 bases from V and 4 bases from J, with 23 bases between. This CDR3 is 17 amino acids long. The CDR3: CASSCYDPISVRTEAFF. In nucleotides, the CDR3 is TGTGCCAGCAGCTGTTATGATCCCATTTCAGTTCGCACTGAAGCTTTCTTT.

The table lists this clonotype with many counts. This chain links TRBV9 with TRBJ1-1; D is perhaps TRBD1 (5 bases). V lost 4 bases, J lost 1 base, and 14 bases lay in between. This CDR3 has 15 amino acids. Germline CDR1 SGDLS, CDR2 YYNGEE. The CDR3 loop is CASSPRGNPNTEAFF. CDR3 nucleotide sequence: TGTGCCAGCAGCCCTCGGGGCAACCCGAACACTGAAGCTTTCTTT.

This clonotype was recorded at least ten times. The chain couples TRBV6-5 to TRBJ2-2; D not resolved. Germline V gene lookup returns CDR1 MNHEY and CDR2 SVGAGI. This CDR3 is 14 amino acids long. V lost 0 bases and J 2 bases, leaving 4 bases between the germline ends. CDR3 in DNA: TGTGCCAGCAGTTACTCCTTAAACACCGGGGAGCTGTTTTTT. Its protein is CASSYSLNTGELFF.

With regard to this clonotype: Just one base apart from a much larger clone, this may be a read error. V is TRBV3-1 and J is TRBJ2-7; the D is unclear. The CDR3 sequence is 17 residues long. From germline, CDR1 is LGHDT and CDR2 YNNKEL (reference sequence). The CDR3 region has the DNA TGTGCCAGCAGCGGAACTGCTCCCATTTCTTTCTCTGAGACCCAGTGCTTC. It translates to CASSGTAPISFSETQCF.

On this clonotype: A much larger clone sits a single nucleotide away, making a read error possible. The V call is TRBV7-3, the J call TRBJ1-1, with 10 bases that match TRBD1. The CDR3 contains 15 residues. The germline gives CDR1 SGHTA, CDR2 FQGTGA. The CDR3 loop reads CASSPHDRGLTEASF. DNA of the CDR3: TGTGCCAGCAGCCCACATGACAGGGGGCTCACTGAAGCTTCCTTT.

This clonotype has ten or more counts. V and J are TRBV3-1 and TRBJ1-2; D remains ambiguous. The CDR3 covers 17 residues. Germline V gives CDR1 LGHDT, CDR2 YNNKEL (reference sequence). V lost 5 bases and J lost 4, with 23 bases in between. The DNA for the CDR3 is TGTGCCAGCAGCTTAGATCACACCCTTCGAAAGACCTATGGCTACACCTTC. Translated: CASSLDHTLRKTYGYTF.

About this clonotype itself: Being one base from a much bigger clone, this may be a read error. This chain joins TRBV6-5 and TRBJ2-2; D unresolved. CDR1 and CDR2 (germline): MNHEY, SVGAGI. The CDR3 totals 14 residues. The CDR3 is CTSSYSLNTGELFF. CDR3 coding DNA: TGTACCAGCAGTTACTCCTTAAACACCGGGGAGCTGTTTTTT.

This clonotype occurred many times. The V and J genes are TRBV11-2 and TRBJ2-2, with D unclear. CDR1 and CDR2 (germline): SGHAT, FQNNGV. Trimming stripped 2 bases from V and 1 base from J, with 5 bases between. The CDR3 is made up of 14 amino acids. CDR3 loop: CASSLIWNTGELFF. DNA of the CDR3: TGTGCCAGCAGCTTAATCTGGAACACCGGGGAGCTGTTTTTT. Full variable domain (rest looked up from reference TRBV11-2 and TRBJ2-2): EAGVAQSPRYKIIEKRQSVAFWCNPISGHATLYWYQQILGQGPKLLIQFQNNGVVDDSQLPKDRFSAERLKGVDSTLKIQPAKLEDSAVYLCASSLIWNTGELFFGEGSRLTVL.

Worth noting for this clonotype: One base away lies a much larger clone, so this may be a sequencing read error. The genes are TRBV9 and TRBJ1-6; 7 bases align to TRBD1. V lost 7 bases to trimming and J lost 7 bases; unmatched junction nucleotides: 11. Per germline, CDR1 SGDLS and CDR2 YYNGEE. The CDR3 contains 15 residues. CDR3 protein: CASGSSGTENSPLHF. The CDR3 nucleotides read TGTGCCAGCGGCTCGTCCGGGACAGAAAATTCACCCCTCCACTTT.

Ten or more counts support this clonotype. The V gene is TRBV7-8, the J gene TRBJ2-2, with D possibly TRBD1 on 6 matching bases. CDR1 is SGHVS and CDR2 is FQNEAQ in the germline V gene. This CDR3 region has 20 residues. V shed 6 bases and J shed 2 bases, with 28 bases lying between them. The CDR3 sequence is CASRETITGQVSPNTGELFF. The CDR3 bases are TGTGCCAGCAGAGAGACGATTACGGGACAAGTATCCCCAAACACCGGGGAGCTGTTTTTT.